This is a list of T cell receptor beta chains from one sample in a study of response to subunit inactivated influenza vaccine. TCRdb re-called the RT-PCR reads through MiXCR, storing one row per CDR3 protein. In the table there are 550,000 to 800,000 distinct CDR3 sequences, about 15% of which are singletons. The sample was PBMCs from blood, taken 14 to 15 days before vaccination. The receptors originated from a man in his fifties who received an inactivated influenza vaccine. The CDR3 runs from the conserved cysteine through the conserved F or W. A D gene is named only where the DNA matches it firmly. Expanded clones get a size class; other rows say once, few or many, or leave the size out.

d_gene	j_gene	v_gene	abundance	CDR3nt	CDR3aa
.	TRBJ1-1	TRBV6-2/TRBV6-3	many	TGTGCCAGCAGCCAGGGGAACACTGAAGCTTTCTTT	CASSQGNTEAFF
.	TRBJ2-2	TRBV12-3/TRBV12-4	many	TGTGCCAGCACCATTCGTAACACCGGGGAGCTGTTTTTT	CASTIRNTGELFF
TRBD2	TRBJ2-1	TRBV5-1	few	TGCGCCAGCAGCTTGGTCGGGGGGGCATTGGATGAGCAGTTCTTC	CASSLVGGALDEQFF
TRBD1	TRBJ1-6	TRBV13	.	TGTGCCAGCAGCCGGCTAAGGACAGGGAATAATTCACCCCTCCACTTT	CASSRLRTGNNSPLHF
.	TRBJ2-2	TRBV7-9	many	TGTGCCAGCAGCTTATACGGGGGAGACACCGGGGAGCTGTTTTTT	CASSLYGGDTGELFF
TRBD1	TRBJ1-1	TRBV30	.	TGTGCCTGGAGTAGGGGGCAGGTCACTGAAGCTTTCTTT	CAWSRGQVTEAFF
.	TRBJ1-1	TRBV7-2	many	TGTGCCAGCAGCCTAGGGTATAACACTGAAGCTTTCTTT	CASSLGYNTEAFF
TRBD2	TRBJ2-5	TRBV6-5	.	TGTGCCAGCAGTTGGACTAGCGGGAGTGGTCAAGAGACCCAGTACTTC	CASSWTSGSGQETQYF
.	TRBJ2-3	TRBV12-3/TRBV12-4	many	TGTGCCAGCAGTTGGAGCGGCGGGGGCACAGATACGCAGTATTTT	CASSWSGGGTDTQYF
.	TRBJ1-1	TRBV25-1	few	TGTGCCAGCAGTGACACGGGCAGAGGAGACACTGAAGCTTTCTTT	CASSDTGRGDTEAFF
.	TRBJ2-1	TRBV6-2/TRBV6-3	.	TGTGCCAGCAGTTACCCCGGACTATTCTCTCCCTACAATGAGCAGTTCTTC	CASSYPGLFSPYNEQFF
.	TRBJ2-3	TRBV15	.	TGTGCCACCAGCCCGCTAGCAGGGGCAGATACGCAGTATTTT	CATSPLAGADTQYF
.	TRBJ2-7	TRBV28	few	TGTGCCAGCAGTTTACCCCCACGTATGAGCAATTTCTACGAGCAGTACTTC	CASSLPPRMSNFYEQYF
TRBD2	TRBJ2-7	TRBV28	many	TGTGCCAGCAGTTCCTCCGGACTAGCGGGGGGACTCTTAGAGCAGTACTTC	CASSSSGLAGGLLEQYF
.	TRBJ2-7	TRBV7-2	many	TGTGCCAGCAGCTTATCGATGGGGAGCGCCTACGAGCAGTACTTC	CASSLSMGSAYEQYF
TRBD1	TRBJ2-3	TRBV19	.	TGTGCCAGTATGTTGGGACAGGGGAAAGGCACAGATACGCAGTATTTT	CASMLGQGKGTDTQYF
.	TRBJ2-1	TRBV3-1	.	TGTGCCAGCAGCCAAGTCCGTACCCGGTCTCAGCAGTTCTTC	CASSQVRTRSQQFF
.	TRBJ2-4	TRBV7-9	few	TGTGCCAGCAGCATCCTAGGAGAAAACATTCAGTACTTC	CASSILGENIQYF
.	TRBJ2-1	TRBV5-5	many	TGTGCCAGCAGCTTGGAAGCGAGATCTTACAATGAGCAGTTCTTC	CASSLEARSYNEQFF
.	TRBJ1-1	TRBV4-2	.	TGTGCCAGCAGCCAAGAGACTGAAGCTGTCTTT	CASSQETEAVF
.	TRBJ1-1	TRBV30	.	TGTGCCTGGAGTGGAGGGCCGGGGGGCTCCACTGAAGCTTTCTTT	CAWSGGPGGSTEAFF
.	TRBJ1-4	TRBV12-3/TRBV12-4	many	TGTGCCAGCAGTTTTTCGGGCCCGGGAGAAAAACTGTTTTTT	CASSFSGPGEKLFF
.	TRBJ1-1	TRBV7-2	few	TGTGCCAGCAGCTTACCGCTCAGCACTGAAGCTTTCTTT	CASSLPLSTEAFF
TRBD2	TRBJ2-5	TRBV29-1	.	TGCAGCGTTGCTGGCGGGGGGTTCGAGACCCAGTACTTC	CSVAGGGFETQYF
TRBD2	TRBJ2-7	TRBV20-1	many	TGCAGTGCTAGGGCGGGACTAGCGGCCTCCTACGAGCAGTACTTC	CSARAGLAASYEQYF
.	TRBJ2-5	TRBV7-9	.	TGTGCCAGCGTCGCCGGAACGGTCCAAGAGACCCAGTACTTC	CASVAGTVQETQYF
.	TRBJ2-1	TRBV2	.	TGTGCCAGCAAATCAGGGAGCTCCTACAATGAGCAGTTCTTC	CASKSGSSYNEQFF
.	TRBJ1-6	TRBV12-3/TRBV12-4	few	TGTGCCAGCTCCTGGCGGCAGGGCTCACCCCTCCACTTT	CASSWRQGSPLHF
TRBD1	TRBJ2-2	TRBV12-3/TRBV12-4	.	TGTGCCAGCAGTTTAACAGGGGTCGGGGAGCTGTTTTTT	CASSLTGVGELFF
.	TRBJ2-5	TRBV29-1	.	TGCAGCGTTGAGGGGATAGGACAAGAGACCCAGTACTTC	CSVEGIGQETQYF
TRBD2	TRBJ2-7	TRBV11-2	few	TGTGCCAGCAGCTTAGAGCTAGCGGGGTCTCAGTACGAGCAGTACTTC	CASSLELAGSQYEQYF
.	TRBJ1-1	TRBV12-3/TRBV12-4	.	TGTGCCAGCAGCCCAACATCGGGGCAGGGGAAGGCCGAAGCTTTCTTT	CASSPTSGQGKAEAFF
TRBD2	TRBJ2-3	TRBV7-2	.	TGTGCCAGCAGCTTATTCTCTAGCGGGATGGGTGATACGCAGTATTTT	CASSLFSSGMGDTQYF
TRBD1	TRBJ2-3	TRBV10-3	many	TGTGCCATCAGCTCAGGGGGAGGCACAGATACGCAGTATTTT	CAISSGGGTDTQYF
TRBD2	TRBJ2-3	TRBV6-1	few	TGTGCCAGCAGTGCCGTGTCAGCGGGGGGCATGGATACGCAGTATTTT	CASSAVSAGGMDTQYF
.	TRBJ2-2	TRBV12-3/TRBV12-4	many	TGTGCCAGCAGCTACATCAGAAACACCGGGGAGCTGTTTTTT	CASSYIRNTGELFF
TRBD2	TRBJ2-7	TRBV20-1	.	TGCAGTGCTAGAGACGGCGGGAGGGCCTCCTACGAGCAGTACTTC	CSARDGGRASYEQYF
.	TRBJ1-2	TRBV25-1	few	TGTGCCAGCACTATCGGAGGGGGACCAGCTGGCTACACCTTC	CASTIGGGPAGYTF
TRBD2	TRBJ2-1	TRBV7-2	.	TGTGCCAGCAGCTCCTCCGGACTAGCGGGTAGTGAGCAGTTCTTC	CASSSSGLAGSEQFF
TRBD1	TRBJ2-1	TRBV10-3	.	TGTGCCATCAGTGGACAGGGTGATATGCAGTTCTTC	CAISGQGDMQFF